These 2 T cell receptor beta chains were sequenced from one sample in a study of tumor-infiltrating lymphocytes in oesophageal squamous cell carcinoma. One entry per CDR3 protein results from TCRdb running MiXCR on the PCR reads. The sample includes fewer than 15,000 distinct CDR3 sequences, about half seen only once; the top ten take 12%. The sample was blood. The source is a female donor with esophageal squamous cell carcinoma.

Notes on this clonotype: The conserved phenylalanine or tryptophan normally closing the CDR3 is absent here, so this likely arose from a read error. Because the CDR3's place on the DNA is in doubt, the DNA is left out and the CDR3 is given as listed by TCRdb. J is TRBJ2-6 and V is TRBV6-2 or TRBV6-3; TRBD2, the table's D call, was not compared with the DNA. 18 amino acids form the CDR3, both terminal residues included. CDR1 is MNHEY and CDR2 is SVGEGT in the germline V gene. The CDR3 spells CASSYRTSGGYNEQFFGA.

The sample holds one count of this clonotype. This chain connects TRBV6-8 to TRBJ2-5; tentatively, D is TRBD2 (6 bases). Near its end, the DNA agrees better with TRBJ2-7, so the J call may be wrong. This CDR3 has 18 residues. The germline CDR1 and CDR2 sequences are MNHGY and SAAAGT. The CDR3 is CASSYSTAEGSPTYEQYF. CDR3 in DNA: TGTGCCAGCAGTTACTCCACCGCGGAGGGAAGCCCTACCTACGAGCAGTACTTC.